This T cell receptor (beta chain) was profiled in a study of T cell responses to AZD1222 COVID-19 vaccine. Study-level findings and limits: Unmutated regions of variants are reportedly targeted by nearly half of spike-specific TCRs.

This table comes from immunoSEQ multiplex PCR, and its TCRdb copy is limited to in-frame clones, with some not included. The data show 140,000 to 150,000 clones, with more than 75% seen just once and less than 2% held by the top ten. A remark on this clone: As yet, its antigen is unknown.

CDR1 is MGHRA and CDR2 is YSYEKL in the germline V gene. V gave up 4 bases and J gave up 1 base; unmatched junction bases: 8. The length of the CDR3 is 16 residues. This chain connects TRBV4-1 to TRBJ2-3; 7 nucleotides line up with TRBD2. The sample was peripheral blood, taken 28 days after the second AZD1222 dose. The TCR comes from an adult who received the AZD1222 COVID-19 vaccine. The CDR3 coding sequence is TGCGCCAGCAGCCTACCCCCGGCGGGGGGCACAGATACGCAGTATTTT. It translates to CASSLPPAGGTDTQYF.